A few counts support the clone carrying this T cell receptor beta chain. The antigen is not known. The data originate from a study of beta chain features in type 1 diabetes. Study-wide findings and caveats: Cells expressing TCR highly could be over-represented by cDNA sequencing. A moderate, significant TCRB CDR3 shortening appeared in type 1 diabetes across four CD4+ subsets.

Sequencing targeted expressed TCRB transcripts, as all isolated RNA had been reverse transcribed. Libraries were prepared by immunoSEQ multiplex PCR; TCRdb keeps only in-frame clonotypes and omits some of them. The table shows about 150,000 clones, with about 9.4% occurring only once. The CDR3 spans 13 residues. Germline CDR1 and CDR2: MGHRA and YSYEKL. V gave up 0 bases and J gave up 8 bases, with 10 bases separating them. It was via CD45RO/CCR7/CD25/CD127/CD95/CD27 that CD4+ naive, central memory, regulatory and stem cell-like memory cells were sorted. The sample taken for sequencing was central memory CD4+ T cells from blood. The TCR sequence derives from a young man with type 1 diabetes. The J gene is TRBJ1-1, the V gene TRBV4-1, with D uncertain. This chain's CDR3 is CASSQDRKGEAFF. The DNA of the CDR3 is TGCGCCAGCAGCCAAGACAGGAAAGGCGAAGCTTTCTTT.